The entry that follows covers one T cell receptor (beta chain) sequence. In TCRdb, the 5' RACE reads were re-called with MiXCR into one record per CDR3 protein. The table shows a few hundred thousand distinct CDR3 sequences, with nearly 9.5% occurring only once. The sample belongs to a study of identical twins. Donors were all healthy Caucasians. These data were also reused for a study on yellow fever vaccine responses in identical twins.

The sequenced material came from CD8+ T cells sorted from blood. The sequence derives from a woman aged 18 to 35 in good health.

The CDR3 spells CASSMVASSYNEQFF. The CDR3 region has the DNA TGTGCCAGTAGTATGGTAGCAAGCTCCTACAATGAGCAGTTCTTC. V and J are TRBV19 and TRBJ2-1; no clear D. V lost 3 bases and J lost 0, with 9 bases in between. CDR3 length: 15 residues. Looked up from germline, CDR1 is LNHDA and CDR2 is SQIVND (reference sequence). The full variable domain, rest sourced from reference TRBV19 and TRBJ2-1, is DGGITQSPKYLFRKEGQNVTLSCEQNLNHDAMYWYRQDPGQGLRLIYYSQIVNDFQKGDIAEGYSVSREKKESFPLTVTSAQKNPTAFYLCASSMVASSYNEQFFGPGTRLTVL.